These T cell receptor beta chains were read from a single sample in a study of T cell changes during pregnancy in multiple sclerosis. Some clones are missing from TCRdb's copy, which holds only in-frame ones; the method was immunoSEQ multiplex PCR. The table has tens of thousands of clones, about nine tenths seen once. The specimen was CD8+ T cells from peripheral blood mononuclear cells, collected in the first trimester of pregnancy. These TCRs come from a female donor in good health, enrolled as a control in a pregnancy study. CDR3s include the opening cysteine and the closing phenylalanine or tryptophan. A D gene is named only where the DNA matches it firmly. Rows give clone size only sometimes, using once, few, many, or a class for an expanded clone.

v_call: TRBV10-2
d_call: .
clone_size: once
j_call: TRBJ1-1
cdr3_nt: TGCGCCAGCAGAGGTAGAACAGTTGAAGCTTTCTTT
cdr3_aa: CASRGRTVEAFF

v_call: TRBV27
d_call: .
clone_size: .
j_call: TRBJ2-1
cdr3_nt: TGTGCCAGCAGTTTCGACGGGAATGAGCAGTTCTTC
cdr3_aa: CASSFDGNEQFF

v_call: TRBV28
d_call: TRBD2
clone_size: .
j_call: TRBJ2-4
cdr3_nt: TGTGCCAGCAGTCCCCGACCCGGGACTAGTGTGATCATTCAGTACTTC
cdr3_aa: CASSPRPGTSVIIQYF

v_call: TRBV6-5
d_call: .
clone_size: .
j_call: TRBJ2-3
cdr3_nt: TGTGCCAGCAGTTACTCTCAGGGTTCAGATACGCAGTATTTT
cdr3_aa: CASSYSQGSDTQYF

v_call: TRBV5-1
d_call: .
clone_size: .
j_call: TRBJ1-1
cdr3_nt: TGCGCCAGCAGCTTGTACACCCACACTGAAGCTTTCTTT
cdr3_aa: CASSLYTHTEAFF

v_call: TRBV18
d_call: .
clone_size: few
j_call: TRBJ1-1
cdr3_nt: TGTGCCAGCTCACCGACACCGAACACTGAAGCTTTCTTT
cdr3_aa: CASSPTPNTEAFF

v_call: TRBV27
d_call: TRBD1
clone_size: .
j_call: TRBJ2-7
cdr3_nt: TGTGCCAGCAGTGCCCGGGACAGGGGGCTTAACGAGCAGTACTTC
cdr3_aa: CASSARDRGLNEQYF

v_call: TRBV19
d_call: TRBD2
clone_size: .
j_call: TRBJ2-1
cdr3_nt: TGTGCCAGTAGTCTACATTCGACTAGCGGGGTCTACAATGAGCAGTTCTTC
cdr3_aa: CASSLHSTSGVYNEQFF

v_call: TRBV4-1
d_call: .
clone_size: .
j_call: TRBJ2-1
cdr3_nt: TGCGCCAGCAGCCCCTTGGGTGGAGCGGCTTACAATGAGCAGTTCTTC
cdr3_aa: CASSPLGGAAYNEQFF

v_call: TRBV5-1
d_call: TRBD2
clone_size: .
j_call: TRBJ2-1
cdr3_nt: TGCGCCAGCAGTTCCGGACTAGCGGACCCCTACAATGAGCAGTTCTTC
cdr3_aa: CASSSGLADPYNEQFF

v_call: TRBV4-2
d_call: .
clone_size: .
j_call: TRBJ1-2
cdr3_nt: TGTGCCAGCAGCCAGGAGGACGGCGAGGGCTACACCTTC
cdr3_aa: CASSQEDGEGYTF

v_call: TRBV27
d_call: TRBD2
clone_size: .
j_call: TRBJ2-1
cdr3_nt: TGTGCCAGCAGTACTTCTAGCGGGAGCAGGAATGAGCAGTTCTTC
cdr3_aa: CASSTSSGSRNEQFF

v_call: TRBV4-1
d_call: TRBD2
clone_size: .
j_call: TRBJ2-5
cdr3_nt: TGCGCCAGCAGCCAAATTGCCCCCGGAGGACTAGCGGGAGAAATAGAGACCCAGTACTTC
cdr3_aa: CASSQIAPGGLAGEIETQYF

v_call: TRBV27
d_call: .
clone_size: .
j_call: TRBJ1-1
cdr3_nt: TGTGCCAGCATGGGACACCTGAACACTGAAGCTTTCTTT
cdr3_aa: CASMGHLNTEAFF

v_call: TRBV5-1
d_call: .
clone_size: once
j_call: TRBJ1-1
cdr3_nt: TGCGCCAGCAGCTTGGAGGCAGGTTCGTGGACTGAAGCTTTCTTT
cdr3_aa: CASSLEAGSWTEAFF

v_call: TRBV5-4
d_call: TRBD2
clone_size: once
j_call: TRBJ2-1
cdr3_nt: TGTGCCAGCAGCTTGGGACTAGCTCCCCATGAGCAGTTCTTC
cdr3_aa: CASSLGLAPHEQFF

v_call: TRBV6-4
d_call: TRBD2
clone_size: .
j_call: TRBJ2-4
cdr3_nt: TGTGCCAGCAGTGACGGGGGGGAGAAGGACATTCAGTACTTC
cdr3_aa: CASSDGGEKDIQYF

v_call: TRBV11-2
d_call: .
clone_size: .
j_call: TRBJ2-7
cdr3_nt: TGTGCCAGCAGCTTAGCATCGTCCGGGACCTACGAGCAGTACTTC
cdr3_aa: CASSLASSGTYEQYF

v_call: TRBV4-1
d_call: .
clone_size: .
j_call: TRBJ2-3
cdr3_nt: TGCGCCAGCAGCCAAGTTCAAATCGGCGGGCCTAGCCGCACTAGCACAGATACGCAGTATTTT
cdr3_aa: CASSQVQIGGPSRTSTDTQYF

v_call: TRBV15
d_call: .
clone_size: .
j_call: TRBJ1-3
cdr3_nt: TGTGCCACAGACAGCGCTCTCTCTGGAAACACCATATATTTT
cdr3_aa: CATDSALSGNTIYF

v_call: TRBV28
d_call: TRBD1
clone_size: once
j_call: TRBJ2-7
cdr3_nt: TGTGCCAGCAAGGTCGGGACAGGGGAGGCCTACGAGCAGTACTTC
cdr3_aa: CASKVGTGEAYEQYF

v_call: TRBV6-1
d_call: .
clone_size: .
j_call: TRBJ1-4
cdr3_nt: TGTGCCAGCGGGGGCGAACCAACTAATGAAAAACTGTTTTTT
cdr3_aa: CASGGEPTNEKLFF

v_call: TRBV6-4
d_call: .
clone_size: once
j_call: TRBJ2-2
cdr3_nt: TGTGCCAGCAAGGGAGGTACCGGGGAGCTGTTTTTT
cdr3_aa: CASKGGTGELFF

v_call: TRBV5-1
d_call: TRBD1
clone_size: .
j_call: TRBJ2-7
cdr3_nt: TGCGCCAGCAGCACCGGGACAGGGGGCTTCTACGAGCAGTACTTC
cdr3_aa: CASSTGTGGFYEQYF

v_call: TRBV6-5
d_call: TRBD2
clone_size: .
j_call: TRBJ2-7
cdr3_nt: TGTGCCAGCAGTTACAGGACTAGCGGGTCCTACGAGCAGTACTTC
cdr3_aa: CASSYRTSGSYEQYF

v_call: TRBV7-8
d_call: .
clone_size: once
j_call: TRBJ1-1
cdr3_nt: TGTGCCAGCAGGGCAACCTGGAACACTGAAGCTTTCTTT
cdr3_aa: CASRATWNTEAFF

v_call: TRBV4-1
d_call: .
clone_size: .
j_call: TRBJ1-6
cdr3_nt: TGCGCCAGCAGCCAAGATGGGTGGGCGGGGGGCTCACCCCTCCACTTT
cdr3_aa: CASSQDGWAGGSPLHF

v_call: TRBV7-9
d_call: .
clone_size: .
j_call: TRBJ2-5
cdr3_nt: TGTGCCAGCAGCCCGGTTGGTGGAGAGACCCAGTACTTC
cdr3_aa: CASSPVGGETQYF

v_call: TRBV4-1
d_call: .
clone_size: .
j_call: TRBJ2-1
cdr3_nt: TGCGCCAGCAGCCAAGCCCAGTCTTTTGGTGAGCAGTTCTTC
cdr3_aa: CASSQAQSFGEQFF

v_call: TRBV7-9
d_call: .
clone_size: .
j_call: TRBJ2-7
cdr3_nt: TGTGCCAGCAGCTTAATATGGGGCTCAGCCTACGAGCAGTACTTC
cdr3_aa: CASSLIWGSAYEQYF

v_call: TRBV15
d_call: .
clone_size: .
j_call: TRBJ2-3
cdr3_nt: TGTGCCACCAGCAGAGATCCACCGGGAGTGGGCACAGATACGCAGTATTTT
cdr3_aa: CATSRDPPGVGTDTQYF

v_call: TRBV7-9
d_call: TRBD2
clone_size: .
j_call: TRBJ2-1
cdr3_nt: TGTGCCAGCAGCTTATTGCGGGGGGGTTTTGAGCAGTTCTTC
cdr3_aa: CASSLLRGGFEQFF

v_call: TRBV7-9
d_call: TRBD1
clone_size: .
j_call: TRBJ1-4
cdr3_nt: TGTGCCAGCAGCCAGGGGGCGAATGAAAAACTGTTTTTT
cdr3_aa: CASSQGANEKLFF

v_call: TRBV11-3
d_call: TRBD1
clone_size: .
j_call: TRBJ2-3
cdr3_nt: TGTGCCAGCAGCTCGACAGGGGGCGGCGTAGATACGCAGTATTTT
cdr3_aa: CASSSTGGGVDTQYF

v_call: TRBV30
d_call: TRBD2
clone_size: .
j_call: TRBJ2-1
cdr3_nt: TGTGCCTGGAGTAGGGAGGGAATGTTCTTC
cdr3_aa: CAWSREGMFF

v_call: TRBV6-1
d_call: .
clone_size: .
j_call: TRBJ2-7
cdr3_nt: TGTGCCAGCGCACGCTCGTATGGGGAGTCCTACGAGCAGTACTTC
cdr3_aa: CASARSYGESYEQYF

v_call: TRBV6-5
d_call: TRBD1
clone_size: .
j_call: TRBJ2-2
cdr3_nt: TGTGCCAGCAGCCGGACAGGGGCCGGGGAGCTGTTTTTT
cdr3_aa: CASSRTGAGELFF

v_call: TRBV28
d_call: TRBD1
clone_size: .
j_call: TRBJ1-2
cdr3_nt: TGTGCCAGCAGTTGGGGGACAGGGCTAAACTATGGCTACACCTTC
cdr3_aa: CASSWGTGLNYGYTF

v_call: TRBV5-1
d_call: TRBD1
clone_size: many
j_call: TRBJ1-5
cdr3_nt: TGCGCCAGTCCCGACAGGGGCAATCAGCCCCAGCATTTT
cdr3_aa: CASPDRGNQPQHF

v_call: TRBV6-1
d_call: .
clone_size: .
j_call: TRBJ1-4
cdr3_nt: TGTGCCAGCAGTAATACAGTGGAGGGTAATGAAAAACTGTTTTTT
cdr3_aa: CASSNTVEGNEKLFF